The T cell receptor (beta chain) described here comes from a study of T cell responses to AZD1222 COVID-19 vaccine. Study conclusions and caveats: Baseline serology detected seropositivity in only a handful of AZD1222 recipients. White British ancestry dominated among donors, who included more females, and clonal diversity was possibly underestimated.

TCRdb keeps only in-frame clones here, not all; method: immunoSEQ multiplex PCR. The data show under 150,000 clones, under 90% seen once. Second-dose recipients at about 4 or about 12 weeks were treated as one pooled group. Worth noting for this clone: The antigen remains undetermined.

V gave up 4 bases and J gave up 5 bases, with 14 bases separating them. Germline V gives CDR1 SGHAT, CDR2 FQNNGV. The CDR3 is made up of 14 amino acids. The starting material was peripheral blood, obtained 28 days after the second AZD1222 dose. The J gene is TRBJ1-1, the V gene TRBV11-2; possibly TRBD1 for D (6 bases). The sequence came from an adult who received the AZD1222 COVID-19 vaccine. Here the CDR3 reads CASSSNQGRTEAFF. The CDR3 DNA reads TGTGCCAGCAGCTCCAACCAGGGGCGGACTGAAGCTTTCTTT.